This T cell receptor (beta chain) was sequenced in a study of shared clonotypes between healthy human individuals. Study-level results: The four-donor shared clonotypes exceeded non-shared clonotypes in generation probability, with non-shared ones scoring lower.

The V gene lost 1 base and the J gene lost 9 bases, with 9 bases spanning the gap. The CDR3 runs 12 residues. CDR1 and CDR2 from the germline V gene are KGHSH and LQKENI. Sequencing was performed with immunoSEQ multiplex PCR; in TCRdb, only in-frame clones are kept and a portion is missing. The sample has some 2,500,000 clones; roughly 90% are singletons. To note about this clone: What it binds is unknown.

The chain recombines TRBV18 with TRBJ1-1, with D unresolved. The receptor's source is a young man in good health. Some clones in this sample may be carry-over from other donors' samples. Sequencing input: naive CD4+ T cells from PBMCs. Sample subset: CD45RA+ positively selected. CDR3 in DNA: TGTGCCAGCTCACCACGGACGGATCAAGCTTTCTTT. This gives the protein CASSPRTDQAFF.